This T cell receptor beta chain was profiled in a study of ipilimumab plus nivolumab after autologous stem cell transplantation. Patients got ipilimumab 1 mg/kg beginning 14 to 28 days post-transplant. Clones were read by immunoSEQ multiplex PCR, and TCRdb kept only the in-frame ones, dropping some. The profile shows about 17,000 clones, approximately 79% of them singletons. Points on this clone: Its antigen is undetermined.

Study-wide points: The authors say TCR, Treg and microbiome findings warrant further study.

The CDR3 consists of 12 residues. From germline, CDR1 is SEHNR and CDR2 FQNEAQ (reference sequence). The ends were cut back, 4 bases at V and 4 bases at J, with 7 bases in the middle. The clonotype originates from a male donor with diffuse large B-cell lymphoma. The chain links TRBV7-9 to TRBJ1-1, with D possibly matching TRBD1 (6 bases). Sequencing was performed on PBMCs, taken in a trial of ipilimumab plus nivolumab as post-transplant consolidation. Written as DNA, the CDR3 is TGTGCCAGCAGCTCCAGGGGCACTGAAGCTTTCTTT. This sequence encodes CASSSRGTEAFF.